This is a list of T cell receptor beta chains from one sample in a study of technical replicates of blood from a few donors. Method: immunoSEQ multiplex PCR; TCRdb's copy keeps in-frame clones and lacks some. In the table there are about 88,000 clones, roughly 94% of which are singletons. Material for sequencing was T cells isolated from PBMCs. All receptors come from a human donor in good health. CDR3s include the opening cysteine and the closing phenylalanine or tryptophan. The D gene is left open where the match is weak. Size is stated for part of the rows, as once, few or many counts, or as a class when the clone is expanded.

V,size,D,J,DNA,CDR3
TRBV6-5,.,TRBD1,TRBJ2-7,TGTGCCAGCAGTTACTCAGACAGGGGATACGAGCAGTACTTC,CASSYSDRGYEQYF
TRBV7-9,.,.,TRBJ2-2,TGTGCCAGCAGCACCGAGCAGGGGCTAAACCTGGAGCTGTTTTTT,CASSTEQGLNLELFF
TRBV7-6,.,TRBD2,TRBJ2-5,TGTGCCAGCAGCTTAGTTTCCAGCGGGGCCGGAGAGACCCAGTACTTC,CASSLVSSGAGETQYF
TRBV6-1,.,TRBD2,TRBJ2-7,TGTGCCAGCATTGGGGTAGCGGGATCCTACGAGCAGTACTTC,CASIGVAGSYEQYF
TRBV5-8,.,TRBD2,TRBJ2-3,TGTGCCAGCAGCCCGGGACTAGCGGGAGTTTACGATACGCAGTATTTT,CASSPGLAGVYDTQYF
TRBV7-8,.,TRBD1,TRBJ1-5,TGTGCCAGCAGCTTAGGGACAGGGGGCTGGAATCAGCCCCAGCATTTT,CASSLGTGGWNQPQHF
TRBV12-5,.,TRBD1,TRBJ2-5,TGTGCTAGTGGTTTGGGGACAAGGGGACAGGGAGGGGAGACCCAGTACTTC,CASGLGTRGQGGETQYF
TRBV6-1,once,TRBD1,TRBJ1-1,TGTGCCAGCAACAGGGGGCAGGGGAACACTGAAGCTTTCTTT,CASNRGQGNTEAFF
TRBV7-9,.,TRBD2,TRBJ2-1,TGTGCCAGCAGCTTACCCCGTATAGCGGGATACAATGAGCAGTTCTTC,CASSLPRIAGYNEQFF
TRBV25-1,.,.,TRBJ2-7,TGTGCCAGCAGTGATCCTGCAGGGCCGGGCGAGCAGTACTTC,CASSDPAGPGEQYF